This T cell receptor beta chain was identified during a study of T cells in Graves' hyperthyroidism and ophthalmopathy. Study details: Peripheral blood was collected at initial diagnosis, before any treatment.

Many counts were recorded for this clonotype. What was amplified from RNA transcripts were TCR beta CDR3 regions. In the first-round RT-PCR of the TCR CDR3, the HTBI primer set was used. TCRdb re-called the multiplex PCR reads through MiXCR, storing one row per CDR3 protein. The sample lists 600,000 to 650,000 distinct CDR3 sequences; about a fifth were seen once. The CDR3 consists of 15 residues. Germline V lookup: CDR1 SGHRS, CDR2 YFSETQ. V shed 2 bases and J shed 1 base, with 11 bases lying between them. Based on clinical symptoms, serum thyroxine and TRAb, thyroid ultrasound and orbital computed tomography, diagnoses were reached.

Sample: blood. This TCR came from a man aged 25 to 40 with Graves' ophthalmopathy. The chain carries TRBV5-1 and TRBJ2-3, with D unclear. The DNA for the CDR3 is TGCGCCAGCAGCTTAAGCTCGACCCGCACAGATACGCAGTATTTT. It codes for CASSLSSTRTDTQYF.